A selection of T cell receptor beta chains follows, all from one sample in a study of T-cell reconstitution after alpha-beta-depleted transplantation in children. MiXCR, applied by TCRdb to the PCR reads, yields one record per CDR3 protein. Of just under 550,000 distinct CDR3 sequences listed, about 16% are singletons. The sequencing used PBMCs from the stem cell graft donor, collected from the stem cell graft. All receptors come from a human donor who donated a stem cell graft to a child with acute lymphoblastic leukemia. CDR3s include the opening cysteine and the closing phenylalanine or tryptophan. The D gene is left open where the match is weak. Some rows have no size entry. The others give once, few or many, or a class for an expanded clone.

CDR3 DNA: TGTGCCAGCAGTCCCTGGACAGGCGGGTTCTATGGCTACACCTTC
CDR3 protein: CASSPWTGGFYGYTF
CDR3 length: 15
J gene: TRBJ1-2
D gene: TRBD1
V gene: TRBV27
clone size: NA

CDR3 DNA: TGTGCCAGCAGTAGCCCCACGAATGAGCAGTTCTTC
CDR3 protein: CASSSPTNEQFF
CDR3 length: 12
J gene: TRBJ2-1
D gene: NA
V gene: TRBV11-3
clone size: few

CDR3 DNA: TGTGCCATCAGTGAGTCGGCTGTGAGGGATAATCAGCCCCAGCATTTT
CDR3 protein: CAISESAVRDNQPQHF
CDR3 length: 16
J gene: TRBJ1-5
D gene: NA
V gene: TRBV10-3
clone size: few

CDR3 DNA: TGCGCCAGCAGCTTGGTGGGGACAGGGCTCGAACTGAACACTGAAGCTTTCTTT
CDR3 protein: CASSLVGTGLELNTEAFF
CDR3 length: 18
J gene: TRBJ1-1
D gene: TRBD1
V gene: TRBV5-1
clone size: NA

CDR3 DNA: TGTGCCAGCTGCCAAGTCCCGGGAGGGCCCTACGAGCAGTACTTC
CDR3 protein: CASCQVPGGPYEQYF
CDR3 length: 15
J gene: TRBJ2-7
D gene: TRBD2
V gene: TRBV3-1
clone size: NA

CDR3 DNA: TGTGCCAGCAGCTTCTGGGATGCAACTAATGAAAAACTGTTTTTT
CDR3 protein: CASSFWDATNEKLFF
CDR3 length: 15
J gene: TRBJ1-4
D gene: NA
V gene: TRBV12-3/TRBV12-4
clone size: NA

CDR3 DNA: TGTGCCAGCAGCACTACGACTCTGCAGTTCTTC
CDR3 protein: CASSTTTLQFF
CDR3 length: 11
J gene: TRBJ2-1
D gene: NA
V gene: TRBV3-1
clone size: few

CDR3 DNA: TGTGCCAGCGGTCACGGTGTGTCTGTCTACGAGCAGTACTTC
CDR3 protein: CASGHGVSVYEQYF
CDR3 length: 14
J gene: TRBJ2-7
D gene: NA
V gene: TRBV27
clone size: few

CDR3 DNA: TGTGCCAGCAGCTCCCAGTGGGGGGGGTACGAGCAGTACTTC
CDR3 protein: CASSSQWGGYEQYF
CDR3 length: 14
J gene: TRBJ2-7
D gene: TRBD2
V gene: TRBV7-2
clone size: NA

CDR3 DNA: TGCAGTGCTAGAGATCAGCGCTCCTACGAGCAGTACTTC
CDR3 protein: CSARDQRSYEQYF
CDR3 length: 13
J gene: TRBJ2-7
D gene: NA
V gene: TRBV20-1
clone size: NA